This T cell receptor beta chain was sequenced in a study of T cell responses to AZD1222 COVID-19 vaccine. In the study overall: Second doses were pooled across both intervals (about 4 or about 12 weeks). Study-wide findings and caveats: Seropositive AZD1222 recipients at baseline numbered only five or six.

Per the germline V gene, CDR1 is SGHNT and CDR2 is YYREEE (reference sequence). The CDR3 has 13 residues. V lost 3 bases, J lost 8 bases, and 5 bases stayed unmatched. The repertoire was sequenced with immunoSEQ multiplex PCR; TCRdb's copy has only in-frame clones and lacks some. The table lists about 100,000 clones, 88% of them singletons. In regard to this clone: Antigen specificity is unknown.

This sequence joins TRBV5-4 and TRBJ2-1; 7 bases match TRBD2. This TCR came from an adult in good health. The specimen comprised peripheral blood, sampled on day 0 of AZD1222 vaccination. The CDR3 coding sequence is TGTGCCAGCAGCTCCTCGGGGAGGGATGAGCAGTTCTTC. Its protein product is CASSSSGRDEQFF.